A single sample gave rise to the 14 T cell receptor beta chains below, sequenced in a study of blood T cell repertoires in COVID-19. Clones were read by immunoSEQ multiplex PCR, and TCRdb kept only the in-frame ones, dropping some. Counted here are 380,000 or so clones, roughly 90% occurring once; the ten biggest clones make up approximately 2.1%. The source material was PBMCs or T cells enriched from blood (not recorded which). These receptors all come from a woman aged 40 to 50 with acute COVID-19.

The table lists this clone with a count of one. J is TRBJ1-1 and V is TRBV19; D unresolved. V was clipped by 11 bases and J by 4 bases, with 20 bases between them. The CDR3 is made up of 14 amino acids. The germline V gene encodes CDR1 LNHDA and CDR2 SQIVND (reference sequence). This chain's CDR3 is CACTPYLRSTEAFF. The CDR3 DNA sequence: TGTGCCTGCACCCCGTACCTACGGAGCACTGAAGCTTTCTTT.

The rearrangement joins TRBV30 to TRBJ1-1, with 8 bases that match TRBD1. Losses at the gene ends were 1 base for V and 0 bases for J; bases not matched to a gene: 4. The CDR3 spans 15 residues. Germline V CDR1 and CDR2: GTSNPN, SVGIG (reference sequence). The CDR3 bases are TGTGCCTGGAGTGGGAACAGGGGGATGAACACTGAAGCTTTCTTT. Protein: CAWSGNRGMNTEAFF.

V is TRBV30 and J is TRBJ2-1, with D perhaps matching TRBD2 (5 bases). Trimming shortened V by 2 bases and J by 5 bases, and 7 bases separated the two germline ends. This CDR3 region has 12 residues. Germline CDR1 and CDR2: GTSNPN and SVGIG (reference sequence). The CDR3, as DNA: TGTGCCTGGAGTTGGACTCACAATGAGCAGTTCTTC. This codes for CAWSWTHNEQFF.

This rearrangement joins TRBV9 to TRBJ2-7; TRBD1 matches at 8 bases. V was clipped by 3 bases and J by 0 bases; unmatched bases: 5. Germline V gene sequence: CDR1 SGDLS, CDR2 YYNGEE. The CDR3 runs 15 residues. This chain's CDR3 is CASSGTGGNSYEQYF. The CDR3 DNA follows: TGTGCCAGCAGCGGAACAGGGGGTAACTCCTACGAGCAGTACTTC.

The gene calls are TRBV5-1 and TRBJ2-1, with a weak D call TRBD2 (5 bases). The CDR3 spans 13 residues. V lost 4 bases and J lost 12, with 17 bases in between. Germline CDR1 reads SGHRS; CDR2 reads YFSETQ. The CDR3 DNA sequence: TGCGCCAGCAGCCTCGAGTCCGGGAACGTGCAGTTCTTC. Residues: CASSLESGNVQFF.

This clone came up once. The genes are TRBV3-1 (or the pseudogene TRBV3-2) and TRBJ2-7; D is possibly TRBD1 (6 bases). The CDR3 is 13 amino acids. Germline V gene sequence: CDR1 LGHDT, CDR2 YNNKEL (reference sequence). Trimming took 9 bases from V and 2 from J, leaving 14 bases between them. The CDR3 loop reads CASALRGAYEQYF. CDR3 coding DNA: TGTGCCAGTGCCCTCAGGGGAGCCTACGAGCAGTACTTC.

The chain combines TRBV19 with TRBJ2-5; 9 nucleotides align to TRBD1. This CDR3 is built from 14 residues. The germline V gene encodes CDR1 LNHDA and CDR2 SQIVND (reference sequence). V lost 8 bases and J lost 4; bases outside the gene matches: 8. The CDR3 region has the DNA TGTGCCAGTCTTAAAACAGGGGGCGCAGAGACCCAGTACTTC. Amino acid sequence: CASLKTGGAETQYF.

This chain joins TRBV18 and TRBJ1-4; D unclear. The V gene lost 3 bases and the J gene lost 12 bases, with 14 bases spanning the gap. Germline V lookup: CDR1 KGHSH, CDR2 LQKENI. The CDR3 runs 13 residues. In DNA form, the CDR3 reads TGTGCCAGCTCACCGCGGTTTTGGGAGGAACTGTTTTTT. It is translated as CASSPRFWEELFF.

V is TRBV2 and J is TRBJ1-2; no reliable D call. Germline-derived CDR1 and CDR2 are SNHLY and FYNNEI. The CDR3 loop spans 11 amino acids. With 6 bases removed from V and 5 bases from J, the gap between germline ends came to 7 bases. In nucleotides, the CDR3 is TGTGCCAGCAGCTATATTTATGGCTACACCTTC. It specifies CASSYIYGYTF.

DNA for the CDR3: TGTGCCACCAGTGATTTGTTGGGCGGGGCAGAGACCCAGTACTTC. It is translated as CATSDLLGGAETQYF. The chain links TRBV24-1 to TRBJ2-5; D possibly corresponds to TRBD2 (6 bases). CDR3 length: 15 residues. Germline assignment: CDR1 KGHDR and CDR2 SFDVKD. Trimming took 0 bases from V and 4 from J, leaving 11 bases between them.

The CDR3 is CATSISLMSNQPQHF. The CDR3 bases are TGTGCCACCAGCATTAGTTTGATGAGCAATCAGCCCCAGCATTTT. The rearrangement joins TRBV15 to TRBJ1-5; no clear D gene. This CDR3 comprises 15 residues. Germline V CDR1 and CDR2: LNHNV, YYDKDF (reference sequence). V was shortened by 4 bases and J by 1 base, with 11 bases between the two germline ends. Together with reference TRBV15 and TRBJ1-5, the CDR3 gives the full variable domain: DAMVIQNPRYQVTQFGKPVTLSCSQTLNHNVMYWYQQKSSQAPKLLFHYYDKDFNNEADTPDNFQSRRPNTSFCFLDIRSPGLGDTAMYLCATSISLMSNQPQHFGDGTRLSIL.

The CDR3 region has the DNA TGTGCCAGCAGCTTGTCGGGCACTGAAGCTTTCTTT. Translated: CASSLSGTEAFF. This chain joins TRBV11-2 and TRBJ1-1; the D is unclear. Trimming pared 3 bases from V and 4 bases from J, leaving 6 bases between. The CDR3 extends over 12 amino acids. The germline V gene encodes CDR1 SGHAT and CDR2 FQNNGV.

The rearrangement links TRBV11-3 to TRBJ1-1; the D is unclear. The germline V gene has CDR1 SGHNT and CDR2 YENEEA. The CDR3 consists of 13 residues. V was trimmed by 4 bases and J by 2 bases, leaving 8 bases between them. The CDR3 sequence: CASSSLPNTEAFF. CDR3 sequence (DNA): TGTGCCAGCAGCTCACTTCCAAACACTGAAGCTTTCTTT. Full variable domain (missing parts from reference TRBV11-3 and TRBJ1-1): EAGVVQSPRYKIIEKKQPVAFWCNPISGHNTLYWYLQNLGQGPELLIRYENEEAVDDSQLPKDRFSAERLKGVDSTLKIQPAELGDSAVYLCASSSLPNTEAFFGQGTRLTVV.

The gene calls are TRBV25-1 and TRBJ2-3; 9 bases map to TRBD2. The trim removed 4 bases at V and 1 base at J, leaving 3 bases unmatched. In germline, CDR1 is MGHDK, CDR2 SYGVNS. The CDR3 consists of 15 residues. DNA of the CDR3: TGTGCCAGCAGTGTTAGGACTAGCGGCACAGATACGCAGTATTTT. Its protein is CASSVRTSGTDTQYF. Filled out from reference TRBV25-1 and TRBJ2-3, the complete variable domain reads EADIYQTPRYLVIGTGKKITLECSQTMGHDKMYWYQQDPGMELHLIHYSYGVNSTEKGDLSSESTVSRIRTEHFPLTLESARPSHTSQYLCASSVRTSGTDTQYFGPGTRLTVL.